This note documents a single TCR beta chain sequence. Antigen specificity is unknown. This sample was included in a study of cytomegalovirus exposure and HLA in healthy donors. The primer mix had 60 Vbeta and 13 Jbeta primers. TCRdb keeps only in-frame clones here, not all; method: immunoSEQ multiplex PCR. The table records 55,000 to 70,000 clones, 80% of them present only once. The length of the CDR3 is 14 residues. V lost 4 bases, J lost 2 bases, and 4 bases stayed unmatched. Germline CDR1 SGHVS, CDR2 FNYEAQ. Overall study results and limits: Later analysis identified a missense DCLRE1C variant that was linked to TCR beta V- and J-gene trimming. Within an earlier analysis, most TCR beta V segments proved productive either about 90% or about 30% of the time.

Healthy bone marrow donors made up the donors. J is TRBJ1-2 and V is TRBV7-6; TRBD1 agrees at 7 bases. Sequenced material: PBMCs. The sequence was collected from a male donor in good health and CMV-seronegative. CDR3 sequence: CASSSRQGNYGYTF. The CDR3 bases are TGTGCCAGCAGCTCCCGACAGGGAAACTATGGCTACACCTTC.